The clone carrying this T cell receptor beta chain showed up just a few times. What it binds is not known. It was with 60 Vbeta and 13 Jbeta primers that the PCR ran. Some clones are missing from TCRdb's copy, which holds only in-frame ones; the method was immunoSEQ multiplex PCR. Here the sample spans under 200,000 clones, approximately 78% being singletons. Participants comprised healthy donors of bone marrow. This specimen belongs to a study of cytomegalovirus exposure and HLA in healthy donors. Study details: As an earlier analysis found, 150 million to 200 million T cells yielded approximately 110 million unique TCR beta sequences.

The CDR3 totals 13 residues. Trimming stripped 5 bases from V and 7 bases from J, with 13 bases between. Germline CDR1 and CDR2: SGHRS and YFSETQ. Study-wide points: Listed as cytomegalovirus-associated were 170 or so TCR beta chains.

The clonotype originates from a woman aged 18-29 years in good health and CMV-seronegative. The sequenced sample consisted of PBMCs. J is TRBJ2-1 and V is TRBV5-1; D possibly corresponds to TRBD1 (6 bases). The CDR3 bases are TGCGCCAGCAGACAACCGAGGGGGAATGAGCAGTTCTTC. Its translation is CASRQPRGNEQFF.